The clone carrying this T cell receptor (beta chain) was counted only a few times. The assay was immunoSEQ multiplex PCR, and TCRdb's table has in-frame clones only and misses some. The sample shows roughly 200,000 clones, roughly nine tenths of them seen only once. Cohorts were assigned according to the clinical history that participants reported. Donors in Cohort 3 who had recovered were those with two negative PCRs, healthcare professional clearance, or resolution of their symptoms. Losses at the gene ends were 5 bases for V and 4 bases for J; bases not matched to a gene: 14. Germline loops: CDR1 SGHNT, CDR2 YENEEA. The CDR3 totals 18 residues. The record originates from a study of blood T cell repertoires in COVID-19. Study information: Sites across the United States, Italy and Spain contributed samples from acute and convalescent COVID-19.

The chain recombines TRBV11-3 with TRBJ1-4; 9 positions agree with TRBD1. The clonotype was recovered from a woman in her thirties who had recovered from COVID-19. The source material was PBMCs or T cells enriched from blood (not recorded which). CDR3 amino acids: CASSPSGTGILINEKLFF. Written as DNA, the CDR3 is TGTGCCAGCAGCCCCTCCGGGACAGGGATATTGATTAATGAAAAACTGTTTTTT. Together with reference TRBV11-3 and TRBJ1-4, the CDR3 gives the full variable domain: EAGVVQSPRYKIIEKKQPVAFWCNPISGHNTLYWYLQNLGQGPELLIRYENEEAVDDSQLPKDRFSAERLKGVDSTLKIQPAELGDSAVYLCASSPSGTGILINEKLFFGSGTQLSVL.